This is a list of T cell receptor beta chains from one sample in a study of T cell clonotyping in hematopoietic cell transplantation. Produced via immunoSEQ multiplex PCR; TCRdb's table is partial and in-frame only. The sample records 25,000 to 35,000 clones, 70% to 75% being singletons. The sequencing used peripheral blood mononuclear cells, collected before stem cell transplant. The receptors were sampled from a man in his fifties with myelodysplastic syndrome. Some clones in this sample may be carry-over from other donors' samples. Each CDR3 is given with its conserved first and last residue. The D gene is left open where the match is weak. Not all rows give a size; the values are once, few, many and, for expanded clones, a class.

J | V | length | size | D | DNA | CDR3
TRBJ1-3 | TRBV30 | 14 | . | . | TGTGCCTGGGGACGGACAAACTCTGGAAACACCATATATTTT | CAWGRTNSGNTIYF
TRBJ1-4 | TRBV30 | 14 | . | TRBD1 | TGTGCCTGCCACGGGACAGAGGAAAAAGAAAAACTGTTTTTT | CACHGTEEKEKLFF
TRBJ1-2 | TRBV19 | 12 | . | . | TGTGCCAGTAGTTTACAGTATGAGGGCTACACCTTC | CASSLQYEGYTF
TRBJ2-7 | TRBV6-1 | 13 | once | . | TGTGCCAGCAGCCTGGGACCGTTCTACGAGCAGTACTTC | CASSLGPFYEQYF
TRBJ2-3 | TRBV30 | 14 | few | . | TGTGCCTGGAGACGACTGCTAAACACAGATACGCAGTATTTT | CAWRRLLNTDTQYF
TRBJ2-4 | TRBV1 | 17 | few | . | TGCACCAGCAGCCGTGGGCAAACGGGACTAGCGGGGGGTATTCAGTACTTC | CTSSRGQTGLAGGIQYF
TRBJ2-6 | TRBV29-1 | 16 | . | . | TGCAGCGTTGCCCGGGACACCGACTCTGGGGCCAACGTCCTGACTTTC | CSVARDTDSGANVLTF
TRBJ1-2 | TRBV6-5 | 13 | few | TRBD1 | TGTGCCAGCAGGCCCGGGACAGGGGGCGGCTACACCTTC | CASRPGTGGGYTF
TRBJ2-2 | TRBV30 | 14 | . | TRBD1 | TGTGCCTGGAAGGGACAGGTTAACACCGGGGAGCTGTTTTTT | CAWKGQVNTGELFF
TRBJ2-5 | TRBV2 | 13 | . | . | TGTGCCAGCAGTGAGCCCGCCGTTGGGACCCAGTACTTC | CASSEPAVGTQYF
TRBJ2-5 | TRBV30 | 15 | few | TRBD2 | TGTGCCTGGAGTGTACTAGCGGGGGGGCCCGAGACCCAGTACTTC | CAWSVLAGGPETQYF
TRBJ2-3 | TRBV25-1 | 18 | . | TRBD1 | TGTGCCAGCAGGGGACAGGACAGGGGGGGTTCGGGCACAGATACGCAGTATTTT | CASRGQDRGGSGTDTQYF
TRBJ1-2 | TRBV30 | 14 | few | . | TGTGCCTGGACACCCTCAGATTCTAACTATGGCTACACCTTC | CAWTPSDSNYGYTF
TRBJ1-1 | TRBV13 | 13 | . | . | TGTGCCAGCAGCTTTGGGGTTCGGACTGAAGCTTTCTTT | CASSFGVRTEAFF
TRBJ1-1 | TRBV20-1 | 10 | medium-sized | . | TGCACGATGGGATATACTGAAGCTTTCTTT | CTMGYTEAFF
TRBJ2-1 | TRBV2 | 14 | . | TRBD2 | TGTGCCGCGAAAGGGAGGGGTAGGTACAATGAGCAGTTCTTC | CAAKGRGRYNEQFF
TRBJ2-3 | TRBV6-5 | 15 | . | TRBD2 | TGTGCCAGCACCGAGGGCGGGGGGAGCACAGATACGCAGTATTTT | CASTEGGGSTDTQYF
TRBJ2-7 | TRBV6-5 | 16 | . | . | TGTGCCAGCAGTTACGGTACCCCCTTCGGCTCCTACGAGCAGTACTTC | CASSYGTPFGSYEQYF
TRBJ2-7 | TRBV14 | 11 | few | . | TGTGCCAGCAGCCAGGCACAAGAGCAGTACTTC | CASSQAQEQYF
TRBJ1-2 | TRBV29-1 | 14 | . | . | TGCAGCGTTATAGGAGGGGAGGCAGGGTATGGCTACACCTTC | CSVIGGEAGYGYTF
TRBJ1-1 | TRBV29-1 | 13 | . | TRBD1 | TGCAGCGCCCGACAGGGCTACAGCACTGAAGCTTTCTTT | CSARQGYSTEAFF
TRBJ2-1 | TRBV6-5 | 14 | . | . | TGTGCCAGCAGTTACAGACCGTCCTACAATGAGCAGTTCTTC | CASSYRPSYNEQFF
TRBJ2-7 | TRBV14 | 12 | . | . | TGTGCCAGCAGCCAAGATAATTCAGTGCAGTACTTC | CASSQDNSVQYF
TRBJ1-1 | TRBV29-1 | 15 | . | TRBD1 | TGCAGCGTGTCCGGGACAGGGGGCGCGGTCACTGAAGCTTTCTTT | CSVSGTGGAVTEAFF
TRBJ2-6 | TRBV11-2 | 16 | . | . | TGTGCCAGCAGCTTAGTCTGGGGAGGTGGGGCCAACGTCCTGACTTTC | CASSLVWGGGANVLTF
TRBJ1-1 | TRBV29-1 | 12 | . | TRBD1 | TGCAGAGCTAACACAGGGGGCACTGAAGCTTTCTTT | CRANTGGTEAFF
TRBJ1-2 | TRBV6-5 | 13 | . | TRBD1 | TGTGCCAGCAGTAGACAGGGGAACTATGGCTACACCTTC | CASSRQGNYGYTF
TRBJ2-4 | TRBV4-1 | 13 | . | . | TGCGCCAGCAGCCAAGGGACTTTAAACATTCAGTACTTC | CASSQGTLNIQYF
TRBJ2-5 | TRBV7-9 | 14 | . | TRBD1 | TGTGCCAGCAGCCTCAGGGGGTTAGAAGAGACCCAGTACTTC | CASSLRGLEETQYF
TRBJ1-2 | TRBV28 | 13 | . | TRBD1 | TGTGCCAGCAGAGAGACAGGGGCCTATGGCTACACCTTC | CASRETGAYGYTF
TRBJ1-3 | TRBV25-1 | 13 | . | . | TGTGCCAGCAGGAGTGGGGTCGGAAACACCATATATTTT | CASRSGVGNTIYF